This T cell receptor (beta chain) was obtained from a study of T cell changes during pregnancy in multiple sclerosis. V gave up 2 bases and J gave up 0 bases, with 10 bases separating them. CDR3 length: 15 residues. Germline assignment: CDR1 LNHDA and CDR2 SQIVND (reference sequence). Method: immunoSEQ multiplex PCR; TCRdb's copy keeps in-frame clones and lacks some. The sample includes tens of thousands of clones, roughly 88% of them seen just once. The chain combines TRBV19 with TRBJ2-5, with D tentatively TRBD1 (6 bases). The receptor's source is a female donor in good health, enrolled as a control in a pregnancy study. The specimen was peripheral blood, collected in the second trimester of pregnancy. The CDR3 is CASSITGTYQETQYF. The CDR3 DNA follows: TGTGCCAGTAGTATAACAGGGACCTACCAAGAGACCCAGTACTTC.